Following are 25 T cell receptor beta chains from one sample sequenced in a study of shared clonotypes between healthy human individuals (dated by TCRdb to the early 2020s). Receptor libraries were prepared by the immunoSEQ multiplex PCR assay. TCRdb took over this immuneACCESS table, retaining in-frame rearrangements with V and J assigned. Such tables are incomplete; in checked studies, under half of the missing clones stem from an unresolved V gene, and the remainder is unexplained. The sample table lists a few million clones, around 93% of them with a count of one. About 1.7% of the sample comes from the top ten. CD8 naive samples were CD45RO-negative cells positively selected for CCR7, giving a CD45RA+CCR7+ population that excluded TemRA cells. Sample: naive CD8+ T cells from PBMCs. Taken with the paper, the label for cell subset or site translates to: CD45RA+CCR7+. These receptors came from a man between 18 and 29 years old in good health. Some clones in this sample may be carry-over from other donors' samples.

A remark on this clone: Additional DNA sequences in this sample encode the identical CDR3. The CDR3 DNA is TGTGCCTGGAGTGGGGCTGGGGCCAACGTCCTGACTTTC. Its translation is CAWSGAGANVLTF. The genes are TRBV30 and TRBJ2-6; D not resolved. The CDR3 length is 13 residues. Between the trimmed V and J ends, which lost 1 base and 2 bases, there was a span of 3 bases. Germline CDR1 and CDR2: GTSNPN and SVGIG (reference sequence).

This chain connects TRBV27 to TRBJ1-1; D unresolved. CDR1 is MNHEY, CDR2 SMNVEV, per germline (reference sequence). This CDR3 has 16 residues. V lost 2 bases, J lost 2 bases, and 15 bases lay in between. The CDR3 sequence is CASSLIFTSKNTEAFF. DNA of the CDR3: TGTGCCAGCAGTTTAATCTTTACAAGTAAAAACACTGAAGCTTTCTTT.

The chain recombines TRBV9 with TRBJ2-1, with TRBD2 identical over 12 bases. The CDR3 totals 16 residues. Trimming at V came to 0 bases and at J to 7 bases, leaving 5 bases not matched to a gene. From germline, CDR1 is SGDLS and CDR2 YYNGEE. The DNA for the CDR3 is TGTGCCAGCAGCGTAGGACTAGCGGGAGCGGTAAATGAGCAGTTCTTC. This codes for CASSVGLAGAVNEQFF.

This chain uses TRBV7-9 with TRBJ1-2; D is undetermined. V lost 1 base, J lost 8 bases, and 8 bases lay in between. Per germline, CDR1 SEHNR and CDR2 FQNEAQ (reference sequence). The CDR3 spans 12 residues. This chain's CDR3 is CASSLVGGGYTF. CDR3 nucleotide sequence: TGTGCCAGCAGCTTAGTGGGCGGCGGCTACACCTTC.

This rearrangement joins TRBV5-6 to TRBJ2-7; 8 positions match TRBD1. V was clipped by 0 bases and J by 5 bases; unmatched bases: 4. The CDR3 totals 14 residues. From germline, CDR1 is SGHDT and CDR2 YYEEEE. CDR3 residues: CASSLDPGQDEQYF. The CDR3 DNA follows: TGTGCCAGCAGCTTGGACCCGGGACAGGACGAGCAGTACTTC.

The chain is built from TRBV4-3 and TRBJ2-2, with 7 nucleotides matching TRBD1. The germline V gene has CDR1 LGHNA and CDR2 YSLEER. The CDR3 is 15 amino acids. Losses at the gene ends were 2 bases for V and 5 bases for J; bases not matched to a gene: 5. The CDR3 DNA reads TGCGCCAGCAGCCAATACAGGGGAGAGACCGGGGAGCTGTTTTTT. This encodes CASSQYRGETGELFF.

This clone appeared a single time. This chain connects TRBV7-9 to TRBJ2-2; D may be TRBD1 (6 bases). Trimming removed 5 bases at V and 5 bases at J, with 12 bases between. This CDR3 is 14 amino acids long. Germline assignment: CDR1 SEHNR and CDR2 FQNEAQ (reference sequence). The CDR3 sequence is CASSALTGTGELFF. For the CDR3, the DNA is TGTGCCAGCAGCGCTTTAACAGGGACCGGGGAGCTGTTTTTT.

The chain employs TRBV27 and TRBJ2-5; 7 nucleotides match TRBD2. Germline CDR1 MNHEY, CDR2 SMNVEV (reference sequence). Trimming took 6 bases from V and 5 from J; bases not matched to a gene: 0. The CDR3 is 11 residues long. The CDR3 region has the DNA TGTGCCAGCAGGCGGGGGGAGACCCAGTACTTC. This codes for CASRRGETQYF.

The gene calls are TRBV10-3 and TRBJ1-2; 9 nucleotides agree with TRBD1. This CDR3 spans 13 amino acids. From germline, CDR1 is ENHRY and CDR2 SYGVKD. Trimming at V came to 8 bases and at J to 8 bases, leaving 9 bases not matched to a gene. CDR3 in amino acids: CAIGRGQGEGYTF. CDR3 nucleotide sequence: TGTGCCATCGGGCGGGGACAGGGTGAGGGCTACACCTTC.

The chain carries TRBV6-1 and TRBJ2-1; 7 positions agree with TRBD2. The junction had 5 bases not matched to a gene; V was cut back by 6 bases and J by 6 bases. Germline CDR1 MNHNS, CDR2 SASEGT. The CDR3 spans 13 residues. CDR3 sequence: CASRMTSSNEQFF. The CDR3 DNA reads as TGTGCCAGCAGGATGACTAGCTCCAATGAGCAGTTCTTC.

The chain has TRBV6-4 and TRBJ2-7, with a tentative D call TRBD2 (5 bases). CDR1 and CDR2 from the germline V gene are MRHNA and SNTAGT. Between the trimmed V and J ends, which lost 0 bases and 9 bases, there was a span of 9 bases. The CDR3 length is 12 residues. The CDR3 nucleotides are TGTGCCAGCAGTGACTCGGGTGGGAGGCAGTACTTC. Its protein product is CASSDSGGRQYF.

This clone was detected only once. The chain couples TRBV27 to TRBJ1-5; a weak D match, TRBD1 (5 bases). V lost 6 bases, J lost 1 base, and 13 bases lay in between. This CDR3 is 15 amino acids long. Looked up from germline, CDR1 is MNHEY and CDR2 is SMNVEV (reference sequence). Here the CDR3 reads CASSISGSSNQPQHF. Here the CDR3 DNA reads TGTGCCAGCAGCATCTCAGGGTCGAGCAATCAGCCCCAGCATTTT.

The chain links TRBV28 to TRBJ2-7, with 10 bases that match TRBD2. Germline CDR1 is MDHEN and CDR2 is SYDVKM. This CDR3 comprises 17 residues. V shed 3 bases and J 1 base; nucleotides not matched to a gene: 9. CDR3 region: CASSFQTQAGGSYEQYF. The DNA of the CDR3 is TGTGCCAGCAGTTTCCAAACCCAAGCGGGAGGGTCCTACGAGCAGTACTTC.

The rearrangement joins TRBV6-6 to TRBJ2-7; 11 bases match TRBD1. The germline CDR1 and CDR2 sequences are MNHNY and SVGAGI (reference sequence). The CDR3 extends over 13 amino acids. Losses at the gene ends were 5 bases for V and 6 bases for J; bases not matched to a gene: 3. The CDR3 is CASSGGQGGEQYF. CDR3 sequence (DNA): TGTGCCAGCAGTGGGGGACAGGGGGGCGAGCAGTACTTC.

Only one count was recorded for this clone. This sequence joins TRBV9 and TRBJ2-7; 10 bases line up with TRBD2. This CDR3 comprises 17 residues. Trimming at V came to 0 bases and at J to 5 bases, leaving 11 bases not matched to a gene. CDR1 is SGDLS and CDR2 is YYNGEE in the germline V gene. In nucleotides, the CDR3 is TGTGCCAGCAGCGTAGCCTCAATAGCGGGAGGTAGCCACGAGCAGTACTTC. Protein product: CASSVASIAGGSHEQYF.

The CDR3, as DNA: TGTGCCAGCAGTCGGAGTAGCGGGAGTAAGGTCAATGAGCAGTTCTTC. Its protein is CASSRSSGSKVNEQFF. The chain is built from TRBV28 and TRBJ2-1; 9 bases are a match to TRBD2. J gave up 6 bases and V 5 bases, and 11 bases lay outside the gene matches. Germline V gives CDR1 MDHEN, CDR2 SYDVKM. The CDR3 is 16 amino acids.

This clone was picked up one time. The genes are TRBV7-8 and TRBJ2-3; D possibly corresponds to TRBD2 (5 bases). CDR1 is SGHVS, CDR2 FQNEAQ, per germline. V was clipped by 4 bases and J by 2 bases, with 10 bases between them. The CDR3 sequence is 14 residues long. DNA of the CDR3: TGTGCCAGCAGCTGGGAGACCTACACAGATACGCAGTATTTT. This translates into CASSWETYTDTQYF.

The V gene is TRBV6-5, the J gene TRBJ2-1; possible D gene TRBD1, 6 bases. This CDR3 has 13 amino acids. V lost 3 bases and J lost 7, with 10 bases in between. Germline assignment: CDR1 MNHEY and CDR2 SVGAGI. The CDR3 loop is CASSYDQGNEQFF. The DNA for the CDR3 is TGTGCCAGCAGTTATGATCAGGGGAATGAGCAGTTCTTC.

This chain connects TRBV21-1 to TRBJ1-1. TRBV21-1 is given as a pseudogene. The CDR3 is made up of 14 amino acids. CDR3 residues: CASSSIIRDTEAFF. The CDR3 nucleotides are TGTGCCAGCAGCTCGATCATACGGGACACTGAAGCTTTCTTT.

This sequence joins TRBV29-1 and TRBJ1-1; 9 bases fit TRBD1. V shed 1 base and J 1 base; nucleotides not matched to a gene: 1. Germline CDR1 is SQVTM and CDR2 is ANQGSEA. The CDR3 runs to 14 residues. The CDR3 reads CSVEGDRENTEAFF. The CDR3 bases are TGCAGCGTTGAAGGGGACAGGGAGAACACTGAAGCTTTCTTT.

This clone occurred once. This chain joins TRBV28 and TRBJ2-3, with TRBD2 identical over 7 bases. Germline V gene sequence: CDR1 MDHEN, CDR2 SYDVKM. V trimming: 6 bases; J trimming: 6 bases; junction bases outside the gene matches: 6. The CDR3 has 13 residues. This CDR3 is CASSQTLADTQYF. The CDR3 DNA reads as TGTGCCAGCAGCCAGACACTAGCGGATACGCAGTATTTT. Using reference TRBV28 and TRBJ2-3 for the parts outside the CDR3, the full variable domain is DVKVTQSSRYLVKRTGEKVFLECVQDMDHENMFWYRQDPGLGLRLIYFSYDVKMKEKGDIPEGYSVSREKKERFSLILESASTNQTSMYLCASSQTLADTQYFGPGTRLTVL.

The CDR3, as DNA: TGTGCCAGCAGCTCGACTCTCGGGACGCCTGATGAAGCTTTCTTT. It translates to CASSSTLGTPDEAFF. V gene TRBV7-9 combines with J gene TRBJ1-1, with a possible D match to TRBD1 (5 bases). The CDR3 has 15 residues. Trimming removed 4 bases at V and 7 bases at J, with 19 bases between. In germline, CDR1 is SEHNR, CDR2 FQNEAQ (reference sequence).

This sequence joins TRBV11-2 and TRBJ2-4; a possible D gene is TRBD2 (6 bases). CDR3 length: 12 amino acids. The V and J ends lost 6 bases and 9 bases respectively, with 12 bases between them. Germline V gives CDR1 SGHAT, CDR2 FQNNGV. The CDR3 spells CASRGGAGIQYF. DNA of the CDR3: TGTGCCAGCAGGGGAGGAGCAGGCATTCAGTACTTC.

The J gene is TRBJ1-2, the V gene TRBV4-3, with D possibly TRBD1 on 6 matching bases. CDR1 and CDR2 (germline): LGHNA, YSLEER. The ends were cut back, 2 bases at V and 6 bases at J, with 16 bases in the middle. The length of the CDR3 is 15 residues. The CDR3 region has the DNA TGCGCCAGCAGCCAAAGTGCGGGGGCGGGGAATGGCTACACCTTC. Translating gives CASSQSAGAGNGYTF.

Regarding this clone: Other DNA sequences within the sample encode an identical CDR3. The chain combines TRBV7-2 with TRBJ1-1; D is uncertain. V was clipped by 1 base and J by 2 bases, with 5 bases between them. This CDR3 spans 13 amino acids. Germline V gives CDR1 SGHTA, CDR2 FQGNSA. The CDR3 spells CASSLGANTEAFF. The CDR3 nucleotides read TGTGCCAGCAGCTTAGGGGCCAACACTGAAGCTTTCTTT.